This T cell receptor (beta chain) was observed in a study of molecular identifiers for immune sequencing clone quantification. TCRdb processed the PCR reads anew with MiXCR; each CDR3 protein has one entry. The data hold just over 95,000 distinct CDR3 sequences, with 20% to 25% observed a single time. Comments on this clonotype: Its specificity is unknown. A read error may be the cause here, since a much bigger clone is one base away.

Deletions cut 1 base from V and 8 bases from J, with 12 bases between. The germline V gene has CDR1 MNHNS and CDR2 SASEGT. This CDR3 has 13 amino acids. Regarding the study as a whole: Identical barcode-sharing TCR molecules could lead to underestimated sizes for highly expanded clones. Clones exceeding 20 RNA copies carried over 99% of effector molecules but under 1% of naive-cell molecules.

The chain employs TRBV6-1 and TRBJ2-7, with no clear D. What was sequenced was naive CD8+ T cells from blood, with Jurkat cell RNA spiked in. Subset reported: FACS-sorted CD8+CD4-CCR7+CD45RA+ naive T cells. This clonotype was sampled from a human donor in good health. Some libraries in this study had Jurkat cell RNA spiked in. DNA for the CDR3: TGTGCCAGCAGTGAAGGCTTGGGATGGAAGCAGTACTTC. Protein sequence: CASSEGLGWKQYF.